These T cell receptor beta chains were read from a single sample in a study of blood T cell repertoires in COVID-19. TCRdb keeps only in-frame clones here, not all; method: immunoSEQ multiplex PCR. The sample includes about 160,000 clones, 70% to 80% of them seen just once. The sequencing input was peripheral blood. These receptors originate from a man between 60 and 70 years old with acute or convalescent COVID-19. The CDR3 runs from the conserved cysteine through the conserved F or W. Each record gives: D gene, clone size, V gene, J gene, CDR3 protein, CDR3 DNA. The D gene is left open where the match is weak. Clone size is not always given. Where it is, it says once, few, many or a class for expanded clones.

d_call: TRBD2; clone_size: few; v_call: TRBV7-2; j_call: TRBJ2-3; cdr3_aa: CASSLVRAGGTDTQYF; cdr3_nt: TGTGCCAGCAGCCTCGTCAGGGCGGGGGGCACAGATACGCAGTATTTT
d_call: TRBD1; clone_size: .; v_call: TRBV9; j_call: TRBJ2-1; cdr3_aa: CASSDTGQGFNEQFF; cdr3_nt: TGTGCCAGCAGCGACACGGGACAGGGGTTCAATGAGCAGTTCTTC
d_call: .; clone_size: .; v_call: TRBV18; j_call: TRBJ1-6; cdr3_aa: CASSPSGERSPLHF; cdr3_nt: TGTGCCAGCTCACCATCCGGAGAACGGTCACCCCTCCACTTT
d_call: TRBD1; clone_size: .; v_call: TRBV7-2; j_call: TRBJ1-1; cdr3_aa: CASSLNRGSTEAFF; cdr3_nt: TGTGCCAGCAGCTTAAACAGGGGTAGCACTGAAGCTTTCTTT
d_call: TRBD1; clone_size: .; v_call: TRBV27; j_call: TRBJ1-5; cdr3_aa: CASSPGTGRNQPQHF; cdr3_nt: TGTGCCAGCAGTCCCGGGACAGGGAGGAATCAGCCCCAGCATTTT
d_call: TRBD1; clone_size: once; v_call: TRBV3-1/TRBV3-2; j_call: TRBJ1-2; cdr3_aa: CASSFPGTGGGYTF; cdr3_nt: TGTGCCAGCAGCTTCCCCGGGACAGGGGGCGGCTACACCTTC
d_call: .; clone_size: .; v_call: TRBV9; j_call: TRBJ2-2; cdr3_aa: CASSPQWNTGELFF; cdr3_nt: TGTGCCAGCAGCCCCCAGTGGAACACCGGGGAGCTGTTTTTT
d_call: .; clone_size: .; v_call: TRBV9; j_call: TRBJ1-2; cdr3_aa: CASSLSAGSNYGYTF; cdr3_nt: TGTGCCAGCAGCCTCTCAGCGGGGTCGAACTATGGCTACACCTTC
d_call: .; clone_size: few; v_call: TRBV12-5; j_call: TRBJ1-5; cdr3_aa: CASGLAQGNQPQHF; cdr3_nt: TGTGCTAGTGGTTTGGCCCAGGGCAATCAGCCCCAGCATTTT
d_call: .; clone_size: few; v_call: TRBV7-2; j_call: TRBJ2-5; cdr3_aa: CASSLGTRQETQYF; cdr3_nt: TGTGCCAGCAGCTTGGGGACACGTCAAGAGACCCAGTACTTC
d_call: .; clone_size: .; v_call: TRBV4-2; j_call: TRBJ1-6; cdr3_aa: CASSQDGTGNNSPLHF; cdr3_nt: TGTGCCAGCAGCCAAGACGGCACAGGCAATAATTCACCCCTCCACTTT
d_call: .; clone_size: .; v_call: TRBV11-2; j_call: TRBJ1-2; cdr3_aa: CASSLGRGYGYTF; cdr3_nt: TGTGCCAGCAGCTTAGGACGAGGGTATGGCTACACCTTC
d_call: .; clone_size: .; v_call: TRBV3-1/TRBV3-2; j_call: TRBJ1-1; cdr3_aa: CASSRDTGIAGTEAFF; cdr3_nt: TGTGCCAGCAGCCGGGATACCGGGATAGCGGGGACTGAAGCTTTCTTT
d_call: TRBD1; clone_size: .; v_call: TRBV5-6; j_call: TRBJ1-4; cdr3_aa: CASSLRQGRGEKLFF; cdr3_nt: TGTGCCAGCAGTCTTAGACAGGGAAGAGGTGAAAAACTGTTTTTT
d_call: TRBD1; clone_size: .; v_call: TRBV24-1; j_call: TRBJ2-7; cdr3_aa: CATSGGQGSYEQYF; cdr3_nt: TGTGCCACCAGTGGGGGACAGGGAAGTTACGAGCAGTACTTC
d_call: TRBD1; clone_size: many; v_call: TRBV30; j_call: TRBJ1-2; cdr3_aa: CALDRGFYGYTF; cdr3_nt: TGTGCCTTGGACAGGGGGTTCTATGGCTACACCTTC
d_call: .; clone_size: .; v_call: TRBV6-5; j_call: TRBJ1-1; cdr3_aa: CASSYSTNMNTEAFF; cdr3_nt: TGTGCCAGCAGTTATTCGACAAACATGAACACTGAAGCTTTCTTT
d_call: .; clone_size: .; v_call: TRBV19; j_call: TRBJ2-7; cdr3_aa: CASSIRSQIGRDEQYF; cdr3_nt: TGTGCCAGTAGTATAAGGTCACAGATCGGTAGAGACGAGCAGTACTTC
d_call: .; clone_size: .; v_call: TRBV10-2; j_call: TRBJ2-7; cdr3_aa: CASSDLQGPYEQYF; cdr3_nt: TGCGCCAGCAGTGACCTGCAGGGCCCCTACGAGCAGTACTTC
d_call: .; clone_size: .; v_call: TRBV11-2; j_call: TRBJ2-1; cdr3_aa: CASSLDFRTVLFYEQFF; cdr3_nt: TGTGCCAGCAGCTTAGATTTTAGGACTGTTCTCTTCTATGAGCAGTTCTTC
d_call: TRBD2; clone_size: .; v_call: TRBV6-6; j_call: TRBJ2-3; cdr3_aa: CASRGLAGHTQYF; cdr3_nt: TGTGCCAGCAGAGGACTAGCGGGCCATACGCAGTATTTT
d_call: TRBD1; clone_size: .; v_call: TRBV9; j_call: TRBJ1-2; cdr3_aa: CASSGQGGNYGYTF; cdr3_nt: TGTGCCAGCAGTGGACAGGGGGGGAACTATGGCTACACCTTC
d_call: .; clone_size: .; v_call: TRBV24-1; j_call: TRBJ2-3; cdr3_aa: CATSDIDTDTQYF; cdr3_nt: TGTGCCACCAGTGATATAGACACAGATACGCAGTATTTT
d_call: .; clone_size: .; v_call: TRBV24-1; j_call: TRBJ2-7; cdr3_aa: CATSDRTTSYEQYF; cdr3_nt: TGTGCCACCAGTGACAGGACAACCTCCTACGAGCAGTACTTC
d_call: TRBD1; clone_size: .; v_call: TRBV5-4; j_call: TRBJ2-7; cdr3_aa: CASSLGTGGGEQYF; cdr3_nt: TGTGCCAGCAGCTTAGGGACAGGGGGAGGCGAGCAGTACTTC
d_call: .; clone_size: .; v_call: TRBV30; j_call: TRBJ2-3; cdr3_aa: CAWTLGATDTQYF; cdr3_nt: TGTGCCTGGACCCTTGGGGCCACAGATACGCAGTATTTT
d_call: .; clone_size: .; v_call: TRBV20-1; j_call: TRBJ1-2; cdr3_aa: CSASRWSPYGYTF; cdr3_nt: TGCAGTGCTAGTAGGTGGAGCCCCTATGGCTACACCTTC
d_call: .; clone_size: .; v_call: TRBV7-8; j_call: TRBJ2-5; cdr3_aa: CASSNEKSRETQYF; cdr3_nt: TGTGCCAGCAGCAATGAGAAAAGCCGAGAGACCCAGTACTTC
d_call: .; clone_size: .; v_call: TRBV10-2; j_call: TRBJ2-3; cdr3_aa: CASSELGHHTDTQYF; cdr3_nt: TGCGCCAGCAGTGAGTTGGGGCACCACACAGATACGCAGTATTTT
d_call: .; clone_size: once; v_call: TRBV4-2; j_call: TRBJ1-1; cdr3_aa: CASSQEGRGTEAFF; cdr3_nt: TGTGCCAGCAGCCAAGAGGGGCGGGGAACTGAAGCTTTCTTT
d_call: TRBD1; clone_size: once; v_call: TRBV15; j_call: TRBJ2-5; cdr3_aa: CATSERRGAGGETQYF; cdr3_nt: TGTGCCACCAGCGAGCGGAGAGGGGCAGGGGGAGAGACCCAGTACTTC
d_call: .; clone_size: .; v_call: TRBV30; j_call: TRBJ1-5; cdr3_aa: CAWSIRGLMSNQPQHF; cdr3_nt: TGTGCCTGGAGTATCCGAGGGCTGATGAGCAATCAGCCCCAGCATTTT
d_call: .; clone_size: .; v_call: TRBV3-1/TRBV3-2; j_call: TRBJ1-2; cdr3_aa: CASSQDFGRSYGYTF; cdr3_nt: TGTGCCAGCAGCCAAGATTTTGGCAGATCCTATGGCTACACCTTC